The rows below give T cell receptor beta chains drawn from one sample of a study of CD8 T cells in ankylosing spondylitis. TCRdb called the 5' RACE reads again in MiXCR, with one record for every CDR3 protein. This table holds 300,000 to 400,000 distinct CDR3 sequences, approximately 22% found once. Sequenced: blood, either unsorted or a sorted T cell fraction (not recorded which). All receptors derive from a male donor with ankylosing spondylitis or in good health (not recorded which). Each CDR3 is given with its conserved first and last residue. D genes are given only for firm matches. Part of the rows lack a size; the others show once, few, many or a class for expanded clones.

V: TRBV7-6; size: NA; J: TRBJ2-2; D: NA; CDR3: CASSPSSFSGELFF; DNA: TGTGCCAGCAGCCCATCGAGTTTTAGCGGGGAGCTGTTTTTT
V: TRBV12-3/TRBV12-4; size: NA; J: TRBJ2-2; D: TRBD1; CDR3: CASSLGQPDTGELFF; DNA: TGTGCCAGCAGCCTGGGACAGCCGGACACCGGGGAGCTGTTTTTT
V: TRBV11-2; size: few; J: TRBJ2-5; D: NA; CDR3: CASSLVWAQETQYF; DNA: TGTGCCAGCAGCTTAGTGTGGGCCCAAGAGACCCAGTACTTC
V: TRBV21-1; size: NA; J: TRBJ1-1; D: NA; CDR3: CASRETGPPEAFF; DNA: TGTGCCAGCAGGGAGACAGGGCCCCCTGAAGCTTTCTTT
V: TRBV5-1; size: NA; J: TRBJ1-1; D: TRBD1; CDR3: CASSWARQGLAFF; DNA: TGCGCCAGCAGCTGGGCTAGACAGGGTTTGGCTTTCTTT
V: TRBV29-1; size: NA; J: TRBJ2-2; D: NA; CDR3: CSLRTDNTGELFF; DNA: TGCAGCCTCCGGACGGATAACACCGGGGAGCTGTTTTTT
V: TRBV6-2/TRBV6-3; size: few; J: TRBJ2-7; D: NA; CDR3: CASSYWAGTIYEQYF; DNA: TGTGCCAGCAGTTATTGGGCAGGGACAATCTACGAGCAGTACTTC
V: TRBV4-2; size: many; J: TRBJ2-7; D: NA; CDR3: CASSQEWEGGPSSYEQYF; DNA: TGTGCCAGCAGCCAAGAATGGGAAGGCGGGCCGAGCTCCTACGAGCAGTACTTC
V: TRBV4-1; size: NA; J: TRBJ2-1; D: TRBD1; CDR3: CASSQDIERQGDEQFF; DNA: TGCGCCAGCAGCCAAGATATAGAGAGACAGGGCGATGAGCAGTTCTTC
V: TRBV5-5; size: NA; J: TRBJ2-5; D: NA; CDR3: CASSLAWTEEQETQYF; DNA: TGTGCCAGCAGCTTGGCCTGGACAGAAGAACAAGAGACCCAGTACTTC